The T cell receptor (beta chain) under discussion was sequenced for a study of beta chain features in type 1 diabetes. Study-wide context: Cell yields, gender and age were comparable in patients and healthy donors.

Investigators reverse transcribed all isolated RNA, so they sequenced expressed TCRB transcripts. TCRdb keeps only in-frame clones here, not all; method: immunoSEQ multiplex PCR. This table holds fewer than 400,000 clones, under 8.5% found once. The table lists this clone with a few counts. Other nucleotide sequences in the sample specify the same CDR3. Germline CDR1 reads DFQATT; CDR2 reads SNEGSKA (reference sequence). CDR3 length: 10 amino acids. V lost 3 bases and J lost 6, with 3 bases in between. The sequencing sample was made of central memory CD4+ T cells from blood. The sequence was obtained from a woman between 18 and 29 years old in good health. This chain connects TRBV20-1 to TRBJ2-1; no reliable D call. For the CDR3, the DNA is TGCAGTGCTAGCCGCAATGAGCAGTTCTTC. Translation gives CSASRNEQFF.